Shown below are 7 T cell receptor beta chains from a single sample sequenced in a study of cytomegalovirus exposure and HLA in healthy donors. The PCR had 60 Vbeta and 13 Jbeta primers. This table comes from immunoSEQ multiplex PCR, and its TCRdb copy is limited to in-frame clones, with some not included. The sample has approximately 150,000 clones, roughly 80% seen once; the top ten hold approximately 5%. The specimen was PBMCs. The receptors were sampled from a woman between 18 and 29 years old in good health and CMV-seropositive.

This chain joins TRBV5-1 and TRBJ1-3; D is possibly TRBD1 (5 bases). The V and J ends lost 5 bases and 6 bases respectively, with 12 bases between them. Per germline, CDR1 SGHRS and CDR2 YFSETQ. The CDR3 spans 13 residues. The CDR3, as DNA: TGCGCCAGCAGGGCAGGGTCCGAAAACACCATATATTTT. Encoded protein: CASRAGSENTIYF.

The CDR3 DNA is TGCGCCAGCAGCCAAGCGGGCAGGAGGGGGGGAGGCTACACCTTC. Translation gives CASSQAGRRGGGYTF. The chain combines TRBV4-3 with TRBJ1-2; D might be TRBD1 (6 bases). The CDR3 contains 15 residues. Trimming pared 1 base from V and 8 bases from J, leaving 17 bases between. The germline V gene encodes CDR1 LGHNA and CDR2 YSLEER.

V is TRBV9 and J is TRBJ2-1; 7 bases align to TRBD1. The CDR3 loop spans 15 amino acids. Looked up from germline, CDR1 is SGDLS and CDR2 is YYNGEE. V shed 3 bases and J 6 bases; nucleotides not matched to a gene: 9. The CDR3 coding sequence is TGTGCCAGCAGCGCCAAGGGGGCGCCTGGCAATGAGCAGTTCTTC. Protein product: CASSAKGAPGNEQFF.

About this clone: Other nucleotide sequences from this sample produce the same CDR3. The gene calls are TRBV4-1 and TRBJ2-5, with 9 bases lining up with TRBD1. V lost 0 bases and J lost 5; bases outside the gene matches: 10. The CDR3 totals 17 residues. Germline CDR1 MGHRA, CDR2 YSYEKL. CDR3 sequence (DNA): TGCGCCAGCAGCCAAGATCCCCGACAGGGGGAATGGGAGACCCAGTACTTC. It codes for CASSQDPRQGEWETQYF.

CDR3 in amino acids: CASGGRRMNTEAFF. The CDR3 DNA is TGTGCCAGCGGGGGCAGGCGGATGAACACTGAAGCTTTCTTT. V and J are TRBV27 and TRBJ1-1; the D gene is possibly TRBD1 (6 bases). The ends were cut back, 8 bases at V and 0 bases at J, with 13 bases in the middle. This CDR3 comprises 14 residues. Germline CDR1 is MNHEY and CDR2 is SMNVEV (reference sequence).

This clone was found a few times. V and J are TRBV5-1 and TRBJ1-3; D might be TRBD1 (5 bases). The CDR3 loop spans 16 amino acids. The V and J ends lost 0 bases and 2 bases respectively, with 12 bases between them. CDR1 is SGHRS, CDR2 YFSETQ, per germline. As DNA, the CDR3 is TGCGCCAGCAGCTTGGCCGAAGGGACTGCTGGAAACACCATATATTTT. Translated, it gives CASSLAEGTAGNTIYF.

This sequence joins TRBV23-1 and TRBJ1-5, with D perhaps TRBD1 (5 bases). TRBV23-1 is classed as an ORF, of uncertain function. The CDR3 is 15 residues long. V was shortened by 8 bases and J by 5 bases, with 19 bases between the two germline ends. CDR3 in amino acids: CASVWGSRFHQPQHF. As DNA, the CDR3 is TGCGCCAGCGTCTGGGGCTCGCGATTCCATCAGCCCCAGCATTTT.